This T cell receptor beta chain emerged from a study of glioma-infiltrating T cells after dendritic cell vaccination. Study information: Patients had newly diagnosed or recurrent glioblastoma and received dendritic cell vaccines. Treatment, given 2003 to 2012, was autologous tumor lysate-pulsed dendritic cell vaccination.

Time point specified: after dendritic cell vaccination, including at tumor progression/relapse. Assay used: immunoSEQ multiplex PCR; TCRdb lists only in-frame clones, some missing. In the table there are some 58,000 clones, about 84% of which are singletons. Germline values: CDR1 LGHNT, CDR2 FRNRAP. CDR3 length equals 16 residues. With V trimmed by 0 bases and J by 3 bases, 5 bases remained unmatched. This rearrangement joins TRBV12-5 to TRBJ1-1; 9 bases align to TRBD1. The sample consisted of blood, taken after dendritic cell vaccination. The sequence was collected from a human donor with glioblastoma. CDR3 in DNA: TGTGCTAGTGGTTTGGTGCTCCGACAGGGGGACACTGAAGCTTTCTTT. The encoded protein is CASGLVLRQGDTEAFF.